What follows is one TCR beta chain and its context. Its antigen remains unknown. The sample originates from a study of cytomegalovirus exposure and HLA in healthy donors. Study conclusions and caveats: The study recorded 160 or so TCR beta chains that were cytomegalovirus-associated. Within the data, a cluster of highly shared sequence variants was likely a sequencing artifact.

V dropped 0 bases and J dropped 5 bases, with 6 bases sitting between them. Germline V lookup: CDR1 SGHRS, CDR2 YFSETQ. The CDR3 consists of 12 residues. Each donor was healthy, and each was a bone marrow donor. Primers included in the PCR were 60 Vbeta and 13 Jbeta primers. Method: immunoSEQ multiplex PCR; TCRdb's copy keeps in-frame clones and lacks some. The sample lists around 150,000 clones; 76% were seen once. Sequences were obtained from PBMCs. The chain carries TRBV5-1 and TRBJ2-7; D is perhaps TRBD1 (5 bases). The TCR originated in a woman aged 40 to 49 in good health and CMV-seronegative. CDR3 sequence reads: CASSLEGNEQYF. CDR3 DNA sequence: TGCGCCAGCAGCTTGGAGGGGAACGAGCAGTACTTC.